The 30 T cell receptor beta chains presented below share a single source sample, sequenced in a study of T-cell memory formation after mild COVID-19. MiXCR, run by TCRdb on the 5' RACE reads, gives a single entry per CDR3 protein. The repertoire has 45,000 to 65,000 distinct CDR3 sequences, roughly 9.5% of them found once; the top ten carry about 1.1%. The specimen was PBMCs or a T cell subset sorted from them (not recorded which). These receptors originate from a man aged 18 to 29 who had mild COVID-19 (a few samples of this study predate the infection). Cell type and time point are not known.

The sample holds a few counts of this clonotype. The chain links TRBV12-3 or TRBV12-4 to TRBJ1-4; the D gene is possibly TRBD1 (6 bases). The CDR3 has 15 residues. Trimming took off 2 bases at V and 8 bases at J, with 15 bases between the two ends. The CDR3 sequence: CASSLNGGMGEKLFF. Here the CDR3 DNA reads TGTGCCAGCAGTTTAAACGGGGGCATGGGAGAAAAACTGTTTTTT.

The chain uses TRBV7-2 and TRBJ1-3; no reliable D call. Trimming took 5 bases from V and 0 from J, leaving 17 bases between them. The CDR3 covers 17 residues. The germline gives CDR1 SGHTA, CDR2 FQGNSA. The CDR3 nucleotides read TGTGCCAGCAGCCGAGCCGAGGATCCTTCCTCTGGAAACACCATATATTTT. As protein: CASSRAEDPSSGNTIYF. Together with reference TRBV7-2 and TRBJ1-3, the CDR3 gives the full variable domain: GAGVSQSPSNKVTEKGKDVELRCDPISGHTALYWYRQSLGQGLEFLIYFQGNSAPDKSGLPSDRFSAERTGGSVSTLTIQRTQQEDSAVYLCASSRAEDPSSGNTIYFGEGSWLTVV.

This clonotype was detected many times. The genes are TRBV7-9 and TRBJ1-4; TRBD1 matches 9 bases. V was pared by 5 bases and J by 5 bases, with 3 bases of the junction left unmatched. The CDR3 extends over 14 amino acids. Germline V CDR1 and CDR2: SEHNR, FQNEAQ (reference sequence). In DNA, the CDR3 is TGTGCCAGCAGCCCGGGACAGGGCAATGAAAAACTGTTTTTT. Translated, it gives CASSPGQGNEKLFF.

The J gene is TRBJ2-3, the V gene TRBV5-4; D is perhaps TRBD1 (6 bases). The germline V gene encodes CDR1 SGHNT and CDR2 YYREEE (reference sequence). V was clipped by 2 bases and J by 0 bases, with 13 bases between them. The CDR3 spans 16 residues. The CDR3 spells CASSLTGTTSTDTQYF. CDR3 DNA sequence: TGTGCCAGCAGCTTAACCGGGACAACTAGCACAGATACGCAGTATTTT.

The gene calls are TRBV7-9 and TRBJ2-1, with D perhaps matching TRBD1 (5 bases). This CDR3 contains 11 residues. Germline V gene lookup returns CDR1 SEHNR and CDR2 FQNEAQ (reference sequence). The V end lost 4 bases, the J end lost 7 bases, and 5 bases lay between the germline ends. The CDR3 here is CASSSGNEQFF. DNA for the CDR3: TGTGCCAGCAGCTCAGGGAATGAGCAGTTCTTC.

This clonotype was counted a few times. The chain joins TRBV12-3 or TRBV12-4 to TRBJ2-5; the D gene could be TRBD1 or TRBD2 (6 bases each). This CDR3 is 14 amino acids long. V lost 3 bases to trimming and J lost 7 bases, with 15 bases between them. The CDR3 spells CASSLGGRGTTQYF. The DNA of the CDR3 is TGTGCCAGCAGTTTGGGGGGTAGGGGGACGACCCAGTACTTC.

The chain links TRBV4-3 to TRBJ2-1; 9 bases are shared with TRBD2. Germline loops: CDR1 LGHNA, CDR2 YSLEER. CDR3 length equals 16 residues. V was pared by 2 bases and J by 10 bases, with 12 bases of the junction left unmatched. Here the CDR3 reads CASSQSSGAPSREQFF. The CDR3 nucleotides read TGCGCCAGCAGCCAATCTAGCGGGGCCCCTTCCAGGGAGCAGTTCTTC.

This clonotype was counted ten times or more. This chain links TRBV4-3 with TRBJ2-1; D gene ambiguous. The CDR3 is made up of 15 amino acids. Germline lookup yields CDR1 LGHNA and CDR2 YSLEER. Trimming took off 4 bases at V and 0 bases at J, with 10 bases between the two ends. The CDR3 reads CASSPERSSYNEQFF. The CDR3 nucleotides read TGCGCCAGCAGCCCGGAGAGGAGCTCCTACAATGAGCAGTTCTTC.

The chain is built from TRBV7-9 and TRBJ1-5; D ambiguous. CDR1 is SEHNR, CDR2 FQNEAQ, per germline (reference sequence). The germline V and J ends were trimmed by 3 bases and 5 bases, with 11 bases remaining between them. The CDR3 extends over 14 amino acids. The DNA of the CDR3 is TGTGCCAGCAGCTTTAGCACGCCAGATCAGCCCCAGCATTTT. Translated: CASSFSTPDQPQHF.

This clonotype was detected only a few times. The genes are TRBV20-1 and TRBJ1-5; 7 bases map to TRBD1. This CDR3 is built from 14 residues. Germline CDR1 is DFQATT and CDR2 is SNEGSKA (reference sequence). Trimming took 6 bases from V and 1 from J; bases not matched to a gene: 6. The CDR3, as DNA: TGCAGTGCAACGACAGGGCCCAGCAATCAGCCCCAGCATTTT. Its protein product is CSATTGPSNQPQHF.

The chain links TRBV5-1 to TRBJ2-3, with D unresolved. Germline V gives CDR1 SGHRS, CDR2 YFSETQ. Trimming cost V 5 bases and J 5 bases, with 15 bases left between them. The CDR3 spans 14 residues. Written as DNA, the CDR3 is TGCGCCAGCAGTGGAGATTCTCGGAGAGATACGCAGTATTTT. Its translation is CASSGDSRRDTQYF. Filled out from reference TRBV5-1 and TRBJ2-3, the complete variable domain reads KAGVTQTPRYLIKTRGQQVTLSCSPISGHRSVSWYQQTPGQGLQFLFEYFSETQRNKGNFPGRFSGRQFSNSRSEMNVSTLELGDSALYLCASSGDSRRDTQYFGPGTRLTVL.

This clonotype was observed a few times. This chain joins TRBV6-2 or TRBV6-3 and TRBJ2-2, with 9 positions matching TRBD2. This CDR3 region has 15 residues. J lost 3 bases, V lost 5 bases, and 4 bases had no gene match. CDR1 is MNHEY, CDR2 SVGEGT, per germline. CDR3 DNA sequence: TGTGCCAGCAGTGGGACTAGCTCGGACACCGGGGAGCTGTTTTTT. Translating gives CASSGTSSDTGELFF.

The table lists this clonotype with many counts. The chain recombines TRBV10-3 with TRBJ2-1, with a possible D match to TRBD1 (5 bases). The CDR3 is made up of 15 amino acids. Trimming took 0 bases from V and 8 from J, leaving 14 bases between them. CDR1 is ENHRY and CDR2 is SYGVKD in the germline V gene. CDR3 region: CAISESGQGFDEQFF. CDR3 sequence (DNA): TGTGCCATCAGTGAGTCTGGACAAGGGTTCGATGAGCAGTTCTTC.

The chain recombines TRBV6-2 or TRBV6-3 with TRBJ1-1; D remains ambiguous. V lost 7 bases and J lost 6, with 12 bases in between. The germline V gene has CDR1 MNHEY and CDR2 SVGEGT. The CDR3 runs to 12 residues. The CDR3 region has the DNA TGTGCCAGCATTGGACTGCTCTCTGAAGCTTTCTTT. This translates into CASIGLLSEAFF.

The J gene is TRBJ2-3, the V gene TRBV12-3 or TRBV12-4, with D perhaps matching TRBD1 or TRBD2 (5 bases each). V was clipped by 4 bases and J by 4 bases, with 12 bases between them. The CDR3 has 14 residues. This CDR3 reads CASSSRGQSDTQYF. The CDR3 DNA reads as TGTGCCAGCAGTTCGAGGGGTCAATCAGATACGCAGTATTTT.

This chain joins TRBV7-2 and TRBJ2-7; 8 bases agree with TRBD1. The CDR3 length is 13 residues. Germline lookup yields CDR1 SGHTA and CDR2 FQGNSA. The trim removed 5 bases at V and 7 bases at J, leaving 7 bases unmatched. CDR3 nucleotides: TGTGCCAGCAGCCGGACAGGGTTTTTGGAGCAGTACGTC. It encodes CASSRTGFLEQYV.

The chain joins TRBV7-6 to TRBJ2-3; 7 bases map to TRBD2. The CDR3 totals 15 residues. V gave up 5 bases and J gave up 5 bases; unmatched junction bases: 10. CDR1 is SGHVS and CDR2 is FNYEAQ in the germline V gene. The CDR3 DNA reads as TGTGCCAGCAGCCGTCGTGCGGGGGAGGTAGATACGCAGTATTTT. It yields the protein CASSRRAGEVDTQYF. The full variable domain, with the rest looked up from reference TRBV7-6 and TRBJ2-3, is GAGVSQSPRYKVTKRGQDVALRCDPISGHVSLYWYRQALGQGPEFLTYFNYEAQQDKSGLPNDRFSAERPEGSISTLTIQRTEQRDSAMYRCASSRRAGEVDTQYFGPGTRLTVL.

The J gene is TRBJ2-5, the V gene TRBV5-6, with a weak D call TRBD1 (6 bases). Looked up from germline, CDR1 is SGHDT and CDR2 is YYEEEE. This CDR3 is 15 amino acids long. The V end was cut by 5 bases, the J end by 5 bases, with 19 bases between. CDR3 protein: CASSLLWGLRETQYF. The CDR3 nucleotides are TGTGCCAGCAGTCTTCTCTGGGGGCTCAGGGAGACCCAGTACTTC.

This clonotype showed up just a few times. Written as DNA, the CDR3 is TGTGCCAGTAGGGGTACAGGGCAGAATTCACCCCTCCACTTT. Translating it yields CASRGTGQNSPLHF. This rearrangement joins TRBV19 to TRBJ1-6, with a weak D call TRBD1 (6 bases). CDR3 size: 14 residues. V lost 6 bases and J 7 bases, leaving 13 bases between the germline ends. In germline, CDR1 is LNHDA, CDR2 SQIVND (reference sequence).

This clonotype was counted only a few times. Possible read error: a much larger clone is one base away. The chain links TRBV7-2 to TRBJ2-5; D unclear. Germline CDR1 SGHTA, CDR2 FQGNSA. The CDR3 extends over 11 amino acids. Trimming cost V 3 bases and J 4 bases, with 3 bases left between them. The CDR3 nucleotides are TGTGCCAGCAGCTTCCTAGAGACCCAGTACTTC. Translated, it gives CASSFLETQYF. Filled out from reference TRBV7-2 and TRBJ2-5, the complete variable domain reads GAGVSQSPSNKVTEKGKDVELRCDPISGHTALYWYRQSLGQGLEFLIYFQGNSAPDKSGLPSDRFSAERTGGSVSTLTIQRTQQEDSAVYLCASSFLETQYFGPGTRLLVL.

This clonotype was detected only a few times. The chain combines TRBV29-1 with TRBJ2-5; tentative D call: TRBD1 (5 bases). The CDR3 runs to 13 residues. Trimming took off 4 bases at V and 2 bases at J, with 11 bases between the two ends. CDR1 is SQVTM and CDR2 is ANQGSEA in the germline V gene. The CDR3 nucleotides read TGCAGCGTTGTTCCGGCAGGGCAAGAGACCCAGTACTTC. Encoded protein: CSVVPAGQETQYF.

This chain connects TRBV7-9 to TRBJ1-2; D uncertain. This CDR3 comprises 13 residues. Trimming removed 4 bases at V and 8 bases at J, with 14 bases between. Germline loops: CDR1 SEHNR, CDR2 FQNEAQ (reference sequence). The CDR3, as DNA: TGTGCCAGCAGCTCGGGTCCAGCCTTCGGCTACACCTTC. This gives the protein CASSSGPAFGYTF.

V and J are TRBV5-1 and TRBJ1-1, with a possible D match to TRBD1 (5 bases). The germline V and J ends were trimmed by 6 bases and 1 base, with 10 bases remaining between them. This CDR3 region has 13 residues. Germline V CDR1 and CDR2: SGHRS, YFSETQ. The CDR3 coding sequence is TGCGCCAGCAAGGGGAGGGGGAACACTGAAGCTTTCTTT. Translation: CASKGRGNTEAFF.

The chain recombines TRBV27 with TRBJ1-2; the match to TRBD1 covers 7 bases. The ends lost 5 bases at V and 3 bases at J; junction bases unmatched: 15. The CDR3 has 17 residues. Germline values: CDR1 MNHEY, CDR2 SMNVEV (reference sequence). DNA for the CDR3: TGTGCCAGCAGTCCGGACCTCCTGACAGGGAGAGACTATGGCTACACCTTC. Translated: CASSPDLLTGRDYGYTF.

This clonotype was picked up many times. Germline is not matched at one junction end, which may reflect a read error. The rearrangement uses TRBV6-5 and TRBJ2-1; 13 bases are a match to TRBD2. Germline V gene lookup returns CDR1 MNHEY and CDR2 SVGAGI. The CDR3 length is 13 residues. The CDR3 nucleotides are TGTGCCAGCAGTGGGACTAGCGGGGCTTCACCTGCCTTC. Translated: CASSGTSGASPAF.

At least ten counts were recorded for this clonotype. The chain is built from TRBV7-9 and TRBJ2-1, with D tentatively TRBD2 (5 bases). Between the trimmed V and J ends, which lost 7 bases and 5 bases, there was a span of 18 bases. CDR1 and CDR2 (germline): SEHNR, FQNEAQ (reference sequence). The length of the CDR3 is 15 residues. CDR3 amino acids: CASTNGDRTNNEQFF. The CDR3 coding sequence is TGTGCCAGCACCAACGGGGATAGGACGAACAATGAGCAGTTCTTC.

The sample holds a few counts of this clonotype. The rearrangement joins TRBV29-1 to TRBJ2-3; 9 nucleotides line up with TRBD1. The CDR3 runs 15 residues. V was clipped by 0 bases and J by 3 bases; unmatched bases: 4. Germline loops: CDR1 SQVTM, CDR2 ANQGSEA. The CDR3 spells CSVEDPGQGTDTQYF. Here the CDR3 DNA reads TGCAGCGTTGAAGACCCCGGACAGGGGACAGATACGCAGTATTTT.

The rearrangement uses TRBV24-1 and TRBJ2-7, with D possibly being TRBD2 (5 bases). Trimming left V 0 bases short and J 2 bases short, with 10 bases between. This CDR3 contains 15 residues. Germline loops: CDR1 KGHDR, CDR2 SFDVKD. The CDR3 region has the DNA TGTGCCACCAGTGATTTGCAGACGGGGACCTACGAGCAGTACGTC. Its protein product is CATSDLQTGTYEQYV.

This sequence joins TRBV5-5 and TRBJ2-5; 11 positions agree with TRBD2. From germline, CDR1 is SGHKS and CDR2 YYEKEE (reference sequence). V trimming: 1 base; J trimming: 5 bases; junction bases outside the gene matches: 4. The CDR3 is 15 amino acids. CDR3 sequence reads: CASSLFSGGAETQYF. For the CDR3, the DNA is TGTGCCAGCAGCTTGTTTAGCGGGGGGGCCGAGACCCAGTACTTC. The whole variable domain, remainder taken from reference TRBV5-5 and TRBJ2-5, is DAGVTQSPTHLIKTRGQQVTLRCSPISGHKSVSWYQQVLGQGPQFIFQYYEKEERGRGNFPDRFSARQFPNYSSELNVNALLLGDSALYLCASSLFSGGAETQYFGPGTRLLVL.

V gene TRBV5-1 combines with J gene TRBJ2-1, with 10 bases that match TRBD2. The CDR3 runs 15 residues. Losses at the gene ends were 2 bases for V and 3 bases for J; bases not matched to a gene: 2. Germline V lookup: CDR1 SGHRS, CDR2 YFSETQ. The CDR3 sequence is CASSFSGGYYNEQFF. For the CDR3, the DNA is TGCGCCAGCAGCTTTAGCGGGGGGTACTACAATGAGCAGTTCTTC.